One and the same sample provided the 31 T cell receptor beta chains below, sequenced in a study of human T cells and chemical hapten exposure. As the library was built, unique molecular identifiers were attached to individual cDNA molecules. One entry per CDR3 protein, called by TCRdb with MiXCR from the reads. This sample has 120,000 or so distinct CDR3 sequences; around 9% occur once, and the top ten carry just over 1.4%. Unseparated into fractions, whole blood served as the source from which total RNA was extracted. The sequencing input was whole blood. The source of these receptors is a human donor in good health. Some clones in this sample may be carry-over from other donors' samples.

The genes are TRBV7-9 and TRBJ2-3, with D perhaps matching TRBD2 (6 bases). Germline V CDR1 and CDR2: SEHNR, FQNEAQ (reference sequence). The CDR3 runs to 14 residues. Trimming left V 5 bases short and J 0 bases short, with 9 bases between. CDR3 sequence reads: CASSAGTSTDTQYF. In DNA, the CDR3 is TGTGCCAGCAGCGCTGGGACTAGCACAGATACGCAGTATTTT.

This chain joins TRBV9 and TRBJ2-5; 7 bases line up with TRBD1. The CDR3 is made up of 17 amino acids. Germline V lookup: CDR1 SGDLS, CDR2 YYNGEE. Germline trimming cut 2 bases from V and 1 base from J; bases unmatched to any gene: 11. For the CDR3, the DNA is TGTGCCAGCAGCGTGACGACGGGACAGTACATCCAAGAGACCCAGTACTTC. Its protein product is CASSVTTGQYIQETQYF.

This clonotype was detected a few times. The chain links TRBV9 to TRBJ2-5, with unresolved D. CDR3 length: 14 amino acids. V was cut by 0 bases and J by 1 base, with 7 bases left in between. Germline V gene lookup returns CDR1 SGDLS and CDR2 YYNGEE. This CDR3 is CASSVGRFQETQYF. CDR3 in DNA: TGTGCCAGCAGCGTAGGCAGATTCCAAGAGACCCAGTACTTC. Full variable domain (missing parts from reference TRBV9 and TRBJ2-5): DSGVTQTPKHLITATGQRVTLRCSPRSGDLSVYWYQQSLDQGLQFLIQYYNGEERAKGNILERFSAQQFPDLHSELNLSSLELGDSALYFCASSVGRFQETQYFGPGTRLLVL.

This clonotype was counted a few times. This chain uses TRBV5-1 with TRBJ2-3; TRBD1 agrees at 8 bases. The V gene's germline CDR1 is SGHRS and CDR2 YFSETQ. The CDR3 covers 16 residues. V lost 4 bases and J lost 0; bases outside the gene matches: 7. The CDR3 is CASSQDRATSTDTQYF. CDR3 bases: TGCGCCAGCAGCCAGGACAGGGCGACTAGCACAGATACGCAGTATTTT.

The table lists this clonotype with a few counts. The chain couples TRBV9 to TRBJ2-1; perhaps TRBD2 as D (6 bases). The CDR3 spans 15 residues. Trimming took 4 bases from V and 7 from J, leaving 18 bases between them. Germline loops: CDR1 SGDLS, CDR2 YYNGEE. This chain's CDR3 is CASSLKEGVGNEQFF. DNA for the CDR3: TGTGCCAGCAGCCTTAAGGAGGGAGTGGGAAATGAGCAGTTCTTC.

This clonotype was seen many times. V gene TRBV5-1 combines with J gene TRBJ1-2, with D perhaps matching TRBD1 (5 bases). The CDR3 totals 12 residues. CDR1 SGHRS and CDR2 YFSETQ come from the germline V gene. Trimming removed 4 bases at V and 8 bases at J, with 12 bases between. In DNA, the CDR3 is TGCGCCAGCAGCGTGGGCCGGGGGGGCTACACCTTC. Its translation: CASSVGRGGYTF.

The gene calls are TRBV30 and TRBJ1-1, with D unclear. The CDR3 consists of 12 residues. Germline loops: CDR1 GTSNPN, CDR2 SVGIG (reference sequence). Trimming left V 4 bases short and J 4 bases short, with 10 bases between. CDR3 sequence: CAWTTGSTEAFF. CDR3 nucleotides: TGTGCCTGGACCACCGGGAGCACTGAAGCTTTCTTT.

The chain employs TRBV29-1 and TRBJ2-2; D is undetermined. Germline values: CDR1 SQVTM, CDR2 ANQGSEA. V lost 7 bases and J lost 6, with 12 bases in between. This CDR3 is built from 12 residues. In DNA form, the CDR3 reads TGCAGCGCCGCGACTCGACCCGGGGAGCTGTTTTTT. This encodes CSAATRPGELFF.

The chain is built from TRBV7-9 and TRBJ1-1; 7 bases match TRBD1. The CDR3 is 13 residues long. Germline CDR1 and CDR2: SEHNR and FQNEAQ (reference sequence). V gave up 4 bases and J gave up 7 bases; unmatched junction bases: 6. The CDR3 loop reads CASSSFRDSEAFF. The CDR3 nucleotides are TGTGCCAGCAGCTCCTTCCGGGACAGTGAAGCTTTCTTT. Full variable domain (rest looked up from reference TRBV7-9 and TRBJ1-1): DTGVSQNPRHKITKRGQNVTFRCDPISEHNRLYWYRQTLGQGPEFLTYFQNEAQLEKSRLLSDRFSAERPKGSFSTLEIQRTEQGDSAMYLCASSSFRDSEAFFGQGTRLTVV.

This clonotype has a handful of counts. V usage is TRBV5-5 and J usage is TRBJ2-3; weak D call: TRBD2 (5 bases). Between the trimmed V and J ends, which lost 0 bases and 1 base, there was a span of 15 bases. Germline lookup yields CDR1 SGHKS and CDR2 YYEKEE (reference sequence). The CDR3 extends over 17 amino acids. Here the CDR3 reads CASSLAWRATGTDTQYF. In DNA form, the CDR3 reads TGTGCCAGCAGCTTGGCCTGGCGGGCAACGGGCACAGATACGCAGTATTTT.

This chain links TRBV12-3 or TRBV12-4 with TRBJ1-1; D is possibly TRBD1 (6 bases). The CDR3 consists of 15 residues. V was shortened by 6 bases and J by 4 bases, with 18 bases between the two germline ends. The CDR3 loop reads CASSLNSRGGTEAFF. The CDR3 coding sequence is TGTGCCAGCAGCCTTAATAGCAGGGGAGGCACTGAAGCTTTCTTT.

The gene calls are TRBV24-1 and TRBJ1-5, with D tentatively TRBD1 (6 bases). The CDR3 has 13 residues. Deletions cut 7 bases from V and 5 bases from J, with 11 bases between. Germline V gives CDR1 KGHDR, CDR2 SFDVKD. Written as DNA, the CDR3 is TGTGCCACCAGCCGGGACACATATCAGCCCCAGCATTTT. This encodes CATSRDTYQPQHF.

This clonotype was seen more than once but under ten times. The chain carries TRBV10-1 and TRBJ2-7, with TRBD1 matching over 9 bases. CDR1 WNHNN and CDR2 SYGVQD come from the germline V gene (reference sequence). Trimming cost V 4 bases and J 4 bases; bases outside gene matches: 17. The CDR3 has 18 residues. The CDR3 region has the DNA TGCGCCAGCAGTGGACATCCCCGGGGACAGGGTATTCTTTACGAGCAGTACTTC. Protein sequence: CASSGHPRGQGILYEQYF.

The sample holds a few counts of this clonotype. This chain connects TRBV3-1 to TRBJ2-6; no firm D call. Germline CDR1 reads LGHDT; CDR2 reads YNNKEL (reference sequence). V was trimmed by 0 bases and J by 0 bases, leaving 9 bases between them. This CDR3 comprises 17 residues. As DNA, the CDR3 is TGTGCCAGCAGCCAAGATACGGTGAGCTCTGGGGCCAACGTCCTGACTTTC. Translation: CASSQDTVSSGANVLTF.

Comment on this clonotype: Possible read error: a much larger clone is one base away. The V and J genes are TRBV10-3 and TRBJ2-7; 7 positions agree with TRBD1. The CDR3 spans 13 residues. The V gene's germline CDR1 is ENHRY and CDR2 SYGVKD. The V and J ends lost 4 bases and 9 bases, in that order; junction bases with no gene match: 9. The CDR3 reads CAISGGTEGVQYF. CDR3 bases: TGTGCCATCAGTGGAGGGACAGAGGGCGTGCAGTACTTC.

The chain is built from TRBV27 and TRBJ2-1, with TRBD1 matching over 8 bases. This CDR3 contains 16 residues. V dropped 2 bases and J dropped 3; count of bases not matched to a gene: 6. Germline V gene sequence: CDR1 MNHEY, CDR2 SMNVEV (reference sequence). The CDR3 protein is CASSLAGQGLYNEQFF. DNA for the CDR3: TGTGCCAGCAGTTTAGCAGGACAGGGCCTCTACAATGAGCAGTTCTTC.

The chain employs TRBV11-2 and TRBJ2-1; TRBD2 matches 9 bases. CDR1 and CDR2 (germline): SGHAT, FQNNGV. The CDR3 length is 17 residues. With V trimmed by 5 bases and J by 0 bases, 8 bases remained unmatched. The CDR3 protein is CASSARGSGSSYNEQFF. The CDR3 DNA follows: TGTGCCAGCAGCGCCCGAGGTAGCGGGAGCTCCTACAATGAGCAGTTCTTC.

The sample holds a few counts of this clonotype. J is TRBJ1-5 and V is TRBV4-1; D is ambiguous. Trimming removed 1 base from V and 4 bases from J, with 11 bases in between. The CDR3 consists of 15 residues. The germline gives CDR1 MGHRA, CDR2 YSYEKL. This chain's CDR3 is CASSQGGDDNQPQHF. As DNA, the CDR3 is TGCGCCAGCAGCCAAGGAGGCGATGATAATCAGCCCCAGCATTTT.

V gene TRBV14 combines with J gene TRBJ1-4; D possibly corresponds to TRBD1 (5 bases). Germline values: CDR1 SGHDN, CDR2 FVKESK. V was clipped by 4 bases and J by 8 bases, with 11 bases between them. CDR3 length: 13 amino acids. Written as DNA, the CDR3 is TGTGCCAGCAGCCGTCAGGGTCCCGAAAAACTGTTTTTT. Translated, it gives CASSRQGPEKLFF. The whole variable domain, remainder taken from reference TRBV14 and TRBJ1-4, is EAGVTQFPSHSVIEKGQTVTLRCDPISGHDNLYWYRRVMGKEIKFLLHFVKESKQDESGMPNNRFLAERTGGTYSTLKVQPAELEDSGVYFCASSRQGPEKLFFGSGTQLSVL.

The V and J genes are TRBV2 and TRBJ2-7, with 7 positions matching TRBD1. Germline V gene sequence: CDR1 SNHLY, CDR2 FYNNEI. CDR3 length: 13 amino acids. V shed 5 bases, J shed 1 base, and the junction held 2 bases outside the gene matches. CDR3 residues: CASSTGQSYEQYF. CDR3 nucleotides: TGTGCCAGCAGTACGGGACAGTCCTACGAGCAGTACTTC.

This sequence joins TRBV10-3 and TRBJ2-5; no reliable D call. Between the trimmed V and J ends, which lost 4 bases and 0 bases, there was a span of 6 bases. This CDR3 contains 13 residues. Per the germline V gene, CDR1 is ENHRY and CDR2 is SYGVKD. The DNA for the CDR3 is TGTGCCATCAGTGCGACCAACCAAGAGACCCAGTACTTC. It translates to CAISATNQETQYF.

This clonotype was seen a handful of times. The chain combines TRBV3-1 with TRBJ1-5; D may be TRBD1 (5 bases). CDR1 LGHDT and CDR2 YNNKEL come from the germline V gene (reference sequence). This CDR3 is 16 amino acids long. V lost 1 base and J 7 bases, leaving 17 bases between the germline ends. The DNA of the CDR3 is TGTGCCAGCAGCCAAGTACCGGGACCGGATGGGCAGCCCCAGCATTTT. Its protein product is CASSQVPGPDGQPQHF.

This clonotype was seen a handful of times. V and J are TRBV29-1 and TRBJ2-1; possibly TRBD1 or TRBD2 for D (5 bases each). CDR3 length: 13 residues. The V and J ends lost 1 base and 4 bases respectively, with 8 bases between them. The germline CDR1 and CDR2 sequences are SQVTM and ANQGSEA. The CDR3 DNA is TGCAGCGTTGAAGTTGGGACGTACAATGAGCAGTTCTTC. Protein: CSVEVGTYNEQFF.

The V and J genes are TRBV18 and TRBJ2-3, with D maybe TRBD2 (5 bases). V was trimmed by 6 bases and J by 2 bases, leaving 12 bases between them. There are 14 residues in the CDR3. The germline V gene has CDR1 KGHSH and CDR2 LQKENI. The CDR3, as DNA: TGTGCCAGCTCCCCCGACTATTCCACAGATACGCAGTATTTT. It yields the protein CASSPDYSTDTQYF.

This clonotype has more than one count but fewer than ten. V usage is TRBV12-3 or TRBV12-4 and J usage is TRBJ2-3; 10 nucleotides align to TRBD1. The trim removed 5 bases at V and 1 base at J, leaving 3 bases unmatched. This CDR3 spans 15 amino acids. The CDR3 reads CASSPDRGGTDTQYF. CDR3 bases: TGTGCCAGCAGTCCGGACAGGGGGGGCACAGATACGCAGTATTTT.

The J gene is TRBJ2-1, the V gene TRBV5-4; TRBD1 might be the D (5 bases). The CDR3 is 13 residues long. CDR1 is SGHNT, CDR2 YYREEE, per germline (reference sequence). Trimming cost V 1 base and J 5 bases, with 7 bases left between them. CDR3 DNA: TGTGCCAGCAGCTTGCCAGGGAACAATGAGCAGTTCTTC. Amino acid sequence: CASSLPGNNEQFF.

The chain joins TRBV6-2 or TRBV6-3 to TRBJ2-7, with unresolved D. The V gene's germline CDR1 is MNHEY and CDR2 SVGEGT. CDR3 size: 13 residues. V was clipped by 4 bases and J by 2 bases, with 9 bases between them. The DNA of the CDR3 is TGTGCCAGCAGTTCAGCGTTAACCTACGAGCAGTACTTC. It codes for CASSSALTYEQYF.

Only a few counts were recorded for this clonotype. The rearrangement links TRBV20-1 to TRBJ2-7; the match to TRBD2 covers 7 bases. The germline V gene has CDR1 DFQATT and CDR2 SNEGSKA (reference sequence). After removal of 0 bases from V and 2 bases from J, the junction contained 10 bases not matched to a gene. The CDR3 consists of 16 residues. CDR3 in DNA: TGCAGTGCTAGAGATATTGTGGCGGGAGTCACCTACGAGCAGTACTTC. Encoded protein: CSARDIVAGVTYEQYF.

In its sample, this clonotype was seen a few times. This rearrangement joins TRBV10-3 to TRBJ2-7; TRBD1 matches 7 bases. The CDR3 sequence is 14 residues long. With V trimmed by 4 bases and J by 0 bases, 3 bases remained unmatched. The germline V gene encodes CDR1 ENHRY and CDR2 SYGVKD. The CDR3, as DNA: TGTGCCATCAGTGTAAGACAGGGCTCCTACGAGCAGTACTTC. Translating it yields CAISVRQGSYEQYF.

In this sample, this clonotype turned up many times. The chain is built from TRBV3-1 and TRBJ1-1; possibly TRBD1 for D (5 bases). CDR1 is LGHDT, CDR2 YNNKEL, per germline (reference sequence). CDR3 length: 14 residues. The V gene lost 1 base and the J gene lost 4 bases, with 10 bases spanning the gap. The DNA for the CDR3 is TGTGCCAGCAGCCAAGTTGGGGGGACCACTGAAGCTTTCTTT. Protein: CASSQVGGTTEAFF.

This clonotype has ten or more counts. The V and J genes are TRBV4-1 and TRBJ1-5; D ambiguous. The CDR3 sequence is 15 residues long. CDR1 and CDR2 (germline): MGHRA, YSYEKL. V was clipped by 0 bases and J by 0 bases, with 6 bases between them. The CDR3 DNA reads TGCGCCAGCAGCCAAGATGGGCTTAGCAATCAGCCCCAGCATTTT. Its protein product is CASSQDGLSNQPQHF.